Each of the 26 T cell receptor beta chains below was sequenced from the same sample in a study of control samples from healthy donors and cancer patients. Measured with immunoSEQ multiplex PCR; TCRdb has only the in-frame clones, and not every one. Of about 82,000 clones in the sample, 85% to 95% are singletons; the top ten hold about 5%. The specimen was blood. The source is a woman aged 18-29 years in good health.

The rearrangement uses TRBV5-6 and TRBJ2-1; weak D call: TRBD1 (7 bases). The CDR3 spans 16 residues. The V gene's germline CDR1 is SGHDT and CDR2 YYEEEE. Trimming removed 6 bases at V and 0 bases at J, with 16 bases between. The CDR3: CASTSGGTSSYNEQFF. DNA of the CDR3: TGTGCCAGCACCTCAGGGGGGACAAGCTCCTACAATGAGCAGTTCTTC.

This rearrangement joins TRBV3-1 (or the pseudogene TRBV3-2) to TRBJ1-2, with 7 bases aligning to TRBD1. Germline-derived CDR1 and CDR2 are LGHDT and YNNKEL (reference sequence). The V gene end was trimmed by 5 bases and the J gene end by 3 bases; junction bases not matched to a gene: 3. This CDR3 comprises 13 residues. This chain's CDR3 is CASSFQGDYGYTF. The DNA for the CDR3 is TGTGCCAGCAGCTTTCAGGGGGACTATGGCTACACCTTC.

This sequence joins TRBV5-4 and TRBJ1-1; 7 bases align to TRBD1. The trim removed 4 bases at V and 2 bases at J, leaving 5 bases unmatched. The CDR3 extends over 14 amino acids. In germline, CDR1 is SGHNT, CDR2 YYREEE (reference sequence). CDR3 bases: TGTGCCAGCAGCAAAAGGGACAGCAACACTGAAGCTTTCTTT. This gives the protein CASSKRDSNTEAFF.

The J gene is TRBJ2-1, the V gene TRBV29-1, with a weak D call TRBD2 (6 bases). The CDR3 covers 13 residues. V gave up 4 bases and J gave up 8 bases, with 15 bases separating them. Germline V CDR1 and CDR2: SQVTM, ANQGSEA. The CDR3 sequence: CSVGSGAGYEQFF. In DNA form, the CDR3 reads TGCAGCGTTGGTTCGGGAGCAGGTTATGAGCAGTTCTTC.

This chain links TRBV19 with TRBJ1-5; 8 bases fit TRBD1. Unmatched junction bases numbered 5, after V lost 5 bases and J lost 2 bases. The CDR3 has 15 amino acids. Germline CDR1 reads LNHDA; CDR2 reads SQIVND (reference sequence). The DNA of the CDR3 is TGTGCCAGTAGTGTCGGACAGGGTGGCAATCAGCCCCAGCATTTT. This codes for CASSVGQGGNQPQHF.

The V call is TRBV7-3, the J call TRBJ1-4; D uncertain. V was trimmed by 2 bases and J by 7 bases, leaving 8 bases between them. The CDR3 loop spans 13 amino acids. Germline CDR1 is SGHTA and CDR2 is FQGTGA. CDR3 amino acids: CASSLGRSEKLFF. CDR3 sequence (DNA): TGTGCCAGCAGCTTAGGACGAAGTGAAAAACTGTTTTTT.

The rearrangement uses TRBV7-9 and TRBJ2-7; 8 bases are a match to TRBD2. Germline V lookup: CDR1 SEHNR, CDR2 FQNEAQ (reference sequence). This CDR3 has 16 residues. V shed 6 bases, J shed 3 bases, and the junction held 13 bases outside the gene matches. CDR3 DNA sequence: TGTGCCAGCAGTCCTTCTTTCCGGGAGGGAGACTACGAGCAGTACTTC. It translates to CASSPSFREGDYEQYF.

The J gene is TRBJ2-1, the V gene TRBV5-1; 7 positions match TRBD1. V lost 0 bases and J lost 7; bases outside the gene matches: 7. CDR3 length: 15 residues. From germline, CDR1 is SGHRS and CDR2 YFSETQ. The CDR3 DNA reads as TGCGCCAGCAGCTTGGACAGGGGATTTTCGAATGAGCAGTTCTTC. This codes for CASSLDRGFSNEQFF. The whole variable domain, remainder taken from reference TRBV5-1 and TRBJ2-1, is KAGVTQTPRYLIKTRGQQVTLSCSPISGHRSVSWYQQTPGQGLQFLFEYFSETQRNKGNFPGRFSGRQFSNSRSEMNVSTLELGDSALYLCASSLDRGFSNEQFFGPGTRLTVL.

The chain links TRBV4-2 to TRBJ2-5; D is unresolved. The V end lost 0 bases, the J end lost 2 bases, and 10 bases lay between the germline ends. The CDR3 spans 15 residues. Germline V gene lookup returns CDR1 LGHNA and CDR2 YNFKEQ. The CDR3 loop is CASSQDMLGQETQYF. The CDR3 nucleotides are TGTGCCAGCAGCCAAGACATGCTGGGGCAAGAGACCCAGTACTTC.

This clone has just one count. The chain recombines TRBV11-2 with TRBJ2-5; 8 bases agree with TRBD2. The CDR3 is 17 amino acids. CDR1 SGHAT and CDR2 FQNNGV come from the germline V gene. V lost 2 bases and J lost 2; bases outside the gene matches: 10. The CDR3 here is CASSLLDGRALQETQYF. CDR3 bases: TGTGCCAGCAGCTTACTGGACGGGAGGGCCCTACAAGAGACCCAGTACTTC.

The chain employs TRBV6-6 and TRBJ2-5; perhaps TRBD2 as D (5 bases). Germline lookup yields CDR1 MNHNY and CDR2 SVGAGI (reference sequence). The CDR3 covers 15 residues. The V end was cut by 8 bases, the J end by 1 base, with 17 bases between. The CDR3 DNA sequence: TGTGCCAGCGACCAGGTGGCTCGGGGCCAAGAGACCCAGTACTTC. Protein: CASDQVARGQETQYF.

This clone was detected once. CDR3: CASRGDRNEKLFF. For the CDR3, the DNA is TGTGCCAGCAGGGGGGACAGGAATGAAAAACTGTTTTTT. The gene calls are TRBV6-5 and TRBJ1-4; 8 bases agree with TRBD1. J gave up 5 bases and V 6 bases, and 2 bases lay outside the gene matches. The CDR3 runs 13 residues. Germline V gene sequence: CDR1 MNHEY, CDR2 SVGAGI.

The chain carries TRBV14 and TRBJ2-7; 9 bases align to TRBD1. J lost 6 bases, V lost 0 bases, and 9 bases had no gene match. In germline, CDR1 is SGHDN, CDR2 FVKESK. The length of the CDR3 is 16 residues. The CDR3 loop is CASSQDWGQGGFEQYF. The CDR3 bases are TGTGCCAGCAGCCAAGATTGGGGACAGGGTGGCTTCGAGCAGTACTTC.

The gene calls are TRBV5-6 and TRBJ2-7; perhaps TRBD1 as D (6 bases). Trimming took off 3 bases at V and 4 bases at J, with 11 bases between the two ends. The CDR3 is 13 amino acids. Germline V CDR1 and CDR2: SGHDT, YYEEEE. The CDR3 DNA sequence: TGTGCCAGCAGCTGGGTAACAGGGTACGAGCAGTACTTC. Translation gives CASSWVTGYEQYF. Supplemented by reference TRBV5-6 and TRBJ2-7, the full variable domain reads DAGVTQSPTHLIKTRGQQVTLRCSPKSGHDTVSWYQQALGQGPQFIFQYYEEEERQRGNFPDRFSGHQFPNYSSELNVNALLLGDSALYLCASSWVTGYEQYFGPGTRLTVT.

The chain links TRBV28 to TRBJ2-1, with TRBD1 matching 9 bases. The CDR3 consists of 16 residues. The trim removed 6 bases at V and 5 bases at J, leaving 11 bases unmatched. From germline, CDR1 is MDHEN and CDR2 SYDVKM. In nucleotides, the CDR3 is TGTGCCAGCAGCCTAACGGCCGGGACAGGGAACAATGAGCAGTTCTTC. Its protein product is CASSLTAGTGNNEQFF.

The genes are TRBV5-4 and TRBJ2-3; D tentatively reads TRBD1 or TRBD2 (5 bases each). From germline, CDR1 is SGHNT and CDR2 YYREEE (reference sequence). CDR3 length: 12 residues. V was cut by 4 bases and J by 6 bases, with 9 bases left in between. CDR3 protein: CASSPGTDTQYF. The DNA for the CDR3 is TGTGCCAGCAGCCCCGGGACCGATACGCAGTATTTT.

The chain employs TRBV6-1 and TRBJ2-1, with 12 bases lining up with TRBD2. The CDR3 is 15 residues long. CDR1 and CDR2 (germline): MNHNS, SASEGT. The V and J ends lost 1 base and 5 bases, in that order; junction bases with no gene match: 0. CDR3 sequence reads: CASSEGTSGNNEQFF. The CDR3 coding sequence is TGTGCCAGCAGTGAAGGGACTAGCGGGAACAATGAGCAGTTCTTC.

V usage is TRBV6-5 and J usage is TRBJ1-1; no firm D call. The germline CDR1 and CDR2 sequences are MNHEY and SVGAGI. The ends were cut back, 6 bases at V and 10 bases at J, with 15 bases in the middle. CDR3 length: 12 amino acids. The CDR3 reads CASSDPGLAAFF. In DNA form, the CDR3 reads TGTGCCAGCAGCGATCCGGGGTTGGCAGCTTTCTTT.

The chain is built from TRBV28 and TRBJ2-6; no definite D call. This CDR3 is 19 amino acids long. CDR1 and CDR2 (germline): MDHEN, SYDVKM. Trimming stripped 7 bases from V and 0 bases from J, with 22 bases between. The CDR3 nucleotides are TGTGCCAGCAACAATTTATCATGGGCTACCCCCTCTGGGGCCAACGTCCTGACTTTC. This gives the protein CASNNLSWATPSGANVLTF.

The chain couples TRBV28 to TRBJ1-6; TRBD1 agrees at 8 bases. The CDR3 has 16 amino acids. Germline V gives CDR1 MDHEN, CDR2 SYDVKM. V lost 2 bases, J lost 10 bases, and 10 bases stayed unmatched. For the CDR3, the DNA is TGTGCCAGCAGTTTACTTCAGGGGGCGGGACCGTCACCCCTCCACTTT. It encodes CASSLLQGAGPSPLHF. The full variable domain, its missing parts supplied by reference TRBV28 and TRBJ1-6, is DVKVTQSSRYLVKRTGEKVFLECVQDMDHENMFWYRQDPGLGLRLIYFSYDVKMKEKGDIPEGYSVSREKKERFSLILESASTNQTSMYLCASSLLQGAGPSPLHFGNGTRLTVT.

For the CDR3, the DNA is TGTGCCAGCAGCTCGGGGCCAGCGGGGTACGAGCAGTACTTC. It yields the protein CASSSGPAGYEQYF. V is TRBV7-2 and J is TRBJ2-7, with 7 bases aligning to TRBD2. This CDR3 is 14 amino acids long. V shed 4 bases and J 4 bases; nucleotides not matched to a gene: 7. Per germline, CDR1 SGHTA and CDR2 FQGNSA.

The gene calls are TRBV7-9 and TRBJ1-2; no firm D call. The germline V and J ends were trimmed by 4 bases and 4 bases, with 16 bases remaining between them. This CDR3 comprises 15 residues. Germline V gene data show CDR1 as SEHNR and CDR2 as FQNEAQ (reference sequence). CDR3 amino acids: CASSSNSPGSYGYTF. CDR3 coding DNA: TGTGCCAGCAGCTCTAATTCCCCGGGATCCTATGGCTACACCTTC.

V usage is TRBV19 and J usage is TRBJ1-1; tentatively, D is TRBD1 (5 bases). Trimming stripped 4 bases from V and 5 bases from J, with 17 bases between. Germline V gene lookup returns CDR1 LNHDA and CDR2 SQIVND (reference sequence). The CDR3 has 15 residues. CDR3 nucleotide sequence: TGTGCCAGTAGTAGGGGGTCCCCAGCAGGGACTGAAGCTTTCTTT. It encodes CASSRGSPAGTEAFF.

The chain is built from TRBV11-1 and TRBJ2-2, with D possibly matching TRBD1 (6 bases). The V gene's germline CDR1 is SGHAT and CDR2 FQDESV (reference sequence). Trimming left V 7 bases short and J 4 bases short, with 13 bases between. This CDR3 is 14 amino acids long. The chain's CDR3 is CASKLGAPTGELFF. CDR3 nucleotide sequence: TGTGCCAGCAAATTGGGGGCCCCCACCGGGGAGCTGTTTTTT.

The chain employs TRBV29-1 and TRBJ2-1; 9 positions match TRBD2. The CDR3 contains 16 residues. Per the germline V gene, CDR1 is SQVTM and CDR2 is ANQGSEA. V lost 7 bases, J lost 6 bases, and 16 bases stayed unmatched. This CDR3 reads CSAEGREGRVINEQFF. The CDR3 DNA follows: TGCAGCGCCGAGGGGCGGGAGGGAAGGGTTATCAATGAGCAGTTCTTC.

The chain uses TRBV7-6 and TRBJ1-4; no reliable D call. Germline loops: CDR1 SGHVS, CDR2 FNYEAQ. The CDR3 covers 15 residues. The V gene lost 1 base and the J gene lost 3 bases, with 9 bases spanning the gap. CDR3 nucleotide sequence: TGTGCCAGCAGCTTAGACTTGAACTCTAATGAAAAACTGTTTTTT. It translates to CASSLDLNSNEKLFF.